This T cell receptor (beta chain) emerged from a study of T cells in Graves' hyperthyroidism and ophthalmopathy (dated by TCRdb to about 2019). Turning to the overall study: Peripheral blood samples were taken at initial diagnosis, before any treatment was given. A discovery cohort of fewer than 110 patients, roughly 45 with Graves' ophthalmopathy and roughly 59 with stable Graves' hyperthyroidism, was used to find distinguishing TCR V-J signatures. In about 6 Graves' hyperthyroidism patients, the study also compared T-cell repertoires from thyroid tissue with T-cell repertoires from blood. The 95 to 100 discovery patients were randomly divided into training and test sets at a 7:3 ratio. Prospective prediction of ophthalmopathy was tested in an independent validation cohort of 18 to 20 hyperthyroidism patients and roughly 16 patients who later progressed to ophthalmopathy. After sampling, hyperthyroidism patients received methimazole starting at 30 mg daily, and ophthalmopathy patients received high-dose intravenous methylprednisolone. TCR Vbeta CDR3 sequencing of some 140 peripheral blood samples (over 40 ophthalmopathy, 75 to 85 hyperthyroidism and about 17 progressor patients) is reported in the paper. Results and caveats for the whole study, not just this receptor: No statistical method was used to fix the sample size in advance, and group allocation was not hidden from the investigators. Ophthalmopathy was separated from stable hyperthyroidism by a 13 V-J signature model, with about 86% sensitivity and about 81% specificity obtained in cross-validation and 80%/75% obtained in testing. Most expanded thyroid clonotypes (frequency above 0.001) were also detected in blood, a finding suggesting that blood repertoires may reflect thyroid immune responses. In validation, the model predicted progression to ophthalmopathy with just under 71% sensitivity and about 73% specificity, a median of around six months before onset.

This clonotype was seen a handful of times. The clone's antigen remains unknown. The record has no base qualities; no much larger clone is one base away. From cysteine to phenylalanine, the CDR3 is 17 amino acids long. Just the 51-base CDR3 DNA is kept, in frame starting at base 1. The germline V gene supplies CDR1 SGHTA and CDR2 FQGNSA. The germline ends are 14 bases apart after V is trimmed by 5 bases and J by 0 bases. Ophthalmopathy patients had moderately to severely active disease, Clinical Activity Score of at least 3, NOSPECS grade of at least 4, and duration under 3 months. Patients with uncontrolled infections, other autoimmune diseases, pregnancy or lactation were excluded. Diagnoses were established on the basis of clinical symptoms, serum thyroxine and TRAb, thyroid ultrasound, and orbital computed tomography. Ficoll-Paque density gradient centrifugation was used to isolate PBMCs from about 10 ml of fresh peripheral blood. Total RNA was extracted using Trizol reagent, and RNA quality was assessed on an Agilent 2100 Bioanalyzer.

The TCR beta CDR3 regions were amplified from RNA transcripts. For the first round of RT-PCR on the TCR CDR3, the HTBI primer set was used together with the Qiagen OneStep RT-PCR kit. Libraries were constructed in a second round of multiplex PCR, after which size selection and purification were performed. Paired-end sequencing of the libraries was performed with 100 bp reads on an Illumina HiSeq2000. In the paper's pipeline: SOAPnuke was used to process the raw data, with reads discarded if the reads contained adapters or uncalled bases, had a mean Phred below 15, or lacked an exact constant-primer or identifier match. High-quality paired reads were merged with COPE v1.2.5, and unique nucleotide sequences were defined as clonotypes. Clonotypes were aligned to IMGT TRBV, TRBD and TRBJ reference segments using MiTCR v1.1. The analysis included only V-J combinations with a frequency above 0.0001, which together covered 99% to 99.2% of the repertoires. A TCS score was defined as the ratio between F50 (clonal expansion) and ExV (chaos), using BLOSUM62-based TCRdist between CDR3 peptides within each V-J. Welch's t-statistics and random forest reduced 514 V-J features to 13, which were used in a naive Bayes classifier (R e1071). Through fastp at Q25 and MiXCR, TCRdb rebuilt clones from the public reads, retaining in-frame beta chains. Under each unique CDR3 protein, matching rows form one entry showing the most common genes and DNA. V and J calls and clone size were set by TCRdb, not the authors. The sample table contains about 500,000 distinct CDR3 sequences; only one count was recorded for around 15% of them. The top ten clones comprise 25% to 30% of the sample.

Recombination connected TRBV7-2 to TRBJ1-6, with no confidently assigned D gene. The sequence was obtained from a woman between 25 and 40 years old with Graves' ophthalmopathy. The sequenced material came from blood. CDR3 sequence: CASSVEGMSSYNSPLHF. The DNA reads TGTGCCAGCAGCGTCGAGGGTATGAGCTCCTATAATTCACCCCTCCACTTT.